These 23 T cell receptor beta chains originate from one sample sequenced in a study of T cell responses to AZD1222 COVID-19 vaccine. Measured with immunoSEQ multiplex PCR; TCRdb has only the in-frame clones, and not every one. The sample has tens of thousands of clones, around 86% seen once. The input for sequencing was peripheral blood, taken on day 0 of AZD1222 vaccination. The receptors were sampled from an adult in good health.

The genes are TRBV11-2 and TRBJ2-6; the D gene is possibly TRBD2 (5 bases). CDR1 is SGHAT, CDR2 FQNNGV, per germline. The CDR3 is 17 amino acids. V gave up 1 base and J gave up 0 bases, with 10 bases separating them. The DNA for the CDR3 is TGTGCCAGCAGCTTAGCGGGGATCTACTCTGGGGCCAACGTCCTGACTTTC. Encoded protein: CASSLAGIYSGANVLTF.

This chain joins TRBV6-1 and TRBJ1-3; the D is unclear. V was cut by 1 base and J by 0 bases, with 7 bases left in between. CDR3 length equals 15 residues. Germline V CDR1 and CDR2: MNHNS, SASEGT. The CDR3 DNA reads TGTGCCAGCAGTGAAGTCTCATCCTCTGGAAACACCATATATTTT. Protein: CASSEVSSSGNTIYF.

CDR3 region: CASKVSGDNRGGYTF. The CDR3 DNA reads as TGTGCCAGCAAGGTATCCGGGGACAACCGGGGCGGCTACACCTTC. This chain links TRBV25-1 with TRBJ1-2; a possible D gene is TRBD1 (6 bases). The CDR3 sequence is 15 residues long. The V gene lost 7 bases and the J gene lost 8 bases, with 23 bases spanning the gap. CDR1 is MGHDK, CDR2 SYGVNS, per germline.

This chain joins TRBV6-4 and TRBJ1-5; D is undetermined. The CDR3 totals 14 residues. CDR1 and CDR2 from the germline V gene are MRHNA and SNTAGT. V was trimmed by 7 bases and J by 1 base, leaving 11 bases between them. CDR3 amino acids: CASTKGRSNQPQHF. In nucleotides, the CDR3 is TGTGCCAGCACTAAAGGTAGGAGCAATCAGCCCCAGCATTTT.

The rearrangement links TRBV7-9 to TRBJ1-3, with 8 bases aligning to TRBD1. CDR1 is SEHNR, CDR2 FQNEAQ, per germline (reference sequence). Trimming cost V 5 bases and J 0 bases; bases outside gene matches: 3. The CDR3 runs 15 residues. The CDR3 nucleotides are TGTGCCAGCAGCCCGGGACAGGTCTCTGGAAACACCATATATTTT. Translating it yields CASSPGQVSGNTIYF.

V is TRBV24-1 and J is TRBJ2-1; 7 nucleotides match TRBD1. With 3 bases clipped from V and 6 bases from J, the junction kept 13 bases outside the gene matches. Looked up from germline, CDR1 is KGHDR and CDR2 is SFDVKD. CDR3 length: 17 residues. Here the CDR3 reads CATSDPVTGSKINEQFF. In nucleotides, the CDR3 is TGTGCCACCAGTGATCCAGTGACAGGGTCAAAGATCAATGAGCAGTTCTTC.

J is TRBJ1-6 and V is TRBV4-3, with TRBD1 matching over 9 bases. The V segment lost 0 bases and the J segment 9 bases; nucleotides outside the gene matches: 6. This CDR3 has 16 amino acids. Germline assignment: CDR1 LGHNA and CDR2 YSLEER. The CDR3 DNA sequence: TGCGCCAGCAGCCAAGATTGGGGGACAGGGAGTTCACCCCTCCACTTT. Translated, it gives CASSQDWGTGSSPLHF.

The genes are TRBV18 and TRBJ1-4, with D perhaps matching TRBD1 (5 bases). V shed 0 bases and J shed 7 bases, with 12 bases lying between them. The CDR3 is made up of 15 amino acids. Germline values: CDR1 KGHSH, CDR2 LQKENI. The CDR3, as DNA: TGTGCCAGCTCACCACCGGCGGGGGTATTTGAAAAACTGTTTTTT. Its translation: CASSPPAGVFEKLFF. The variable domain in full, completed from reference TRBV18 and TRBJ1-4, reads NAGVMQNPRHLVRRRGQEARLRCSPMKGHSHVYWYRQLPEEGLKFMVYLQKENIIDESGMPKERFSAEFPKEGPSILRIQQVVRGDSAAYFCASSPPAGVFEKLFFGSGTQLSVL.

The rearrangement uses TRBV10-3 and TRBJ2-3; 10 nucleotides match TRBD2. CDR3 size: 17 residues. V dropped 4 bases and J dropped 3; count of bases not matched to a gene: 10. Per germline, CDR1 ENHRY and CDR2 SYGVKD. The CDR3 bases are TGTGCCATCAGTGTTCTAGCGGGGGACCTTAGGACAGATACGCAGTATTTT. Amino acids: CAISVLAGDLRTDTQYF.

The V gene is TRBV2, the J gene TRBJ2-7; possibly TRBD1 for D (5 bases). Germline CDR1 and CDR2: SNHLY and FYNNEI. The V and J ends lost 6 bases and 5 bases respectively, with 17 bases between them. The CDR3 is made up of 14 amino acids. The CDR3 coding sequence is TGTGCCAGCAGCTTAACAGAAACAGGTCACGAGCAGTACTTC. As protein: CASSLTETGHEQYF.

In its sample, this clone was seen a few times. The chain uses TRBV4-3 and TRBJ2-2; D is possibly TRBD2 (7 bases). The CDR3 totals 16 residues. CDR1 is LGHNA and CDR2 is YSLEER in the germline V gene. Trimming left V 1 base short and J 6 bases short, with 15 bases between. The chain's CDR3 is CASSQVGGAKAGELFF. CDR3 DNA: TGCGCCAGCAGCCAAGTAGGGGGGGCAAAGGCCGGGGAGCTGTTTTTT.

The J gene is TRBJ2-1, the V gene TRBV10-3; D is possibly TRBD2 (5 bases). CDR1 and CDR2 from the germline V gene are ENHRY and SYGVKD. Trimming left V 3 bases short and J 6 bases short, with 21 bases between. The CDR3 is 17 amino acids. Here the CDR3 DNA reads TGTGCCATCAGTGACCCCGAGGAAGGACGGGGTCCCAATGAGCAGTTCTTC. Its translation is CAISDPEEGRGPNEQFF.

The chain links TRBV7-3 to TRBJ1-1, with D perhaps matching TRBD1 (6 bases). Trimming removed 3 bases from V and 8 bases from J, with 13 bases in between. The germline V gene has CDR1 SGHTA and CDR2 FQGTGA. The CDR3 runs 13 residues. The CDR3 DNA follows: TGTGCCAGCAGCTTTGGCCAAGGGGGGGAAGCTTTCTTT. As protein: CASSFGQGGEAFF.

The chain employs TRBV7-2 and TRBJ2-2, with 14 bases aligning to TRBD2. The CDR3 runs to 18 residues. Germline CDR1 SGHTA, CDR2 FQGNSA. J was trimmed by 4 bases and V by 7 bases; bases with no gene match: 11. The CDR3 coding sequence is TGTGCCAGCAAGGCACCGGGACTAGCGGGGGTGGGCACCGGGGAGCTGTTTTTT. It yields the protein CASKAPGLAGVGTGELFF.

The chain is built from TRBV18 and TRBJ2-7, with D possibly TRBD1 on 7 matching bases. The CDR3 has 15 residues. Trimming shortened V by 3 bases and J by 3 bases, and 15 bases separated the two germline ends. CDR1 is KGHSH, CDR2 LQKENI, per germline. Here the CDR3 DNA reads TGTGCCAGCTCACCGAGGCAGGGGGGATTCTACGAGCAGTACTTC. Residues: CASSPRQGGFYEQYF.

The rearrangement uses TRBV28 and TRBJ1-6; tentatively, D is TRBD1 (5 bases). The ends were cut back, 7 bases at V and 10 bases at J, with 23 bases in the middle. This CDR3 has 16 residues. CDR1 MDHEN and CDR2 SYDVKM come from the germline V gene. CDR3 residues: CASTARRSQGESPLHF. CDR3 coding DNA: TGTGCCAGCACCGCCCGGCGGTCCCAGGGAGAATCACCCCTCCACTTT.

This chain links TRBV2 with TRBJ2-3, with D perhaps matching TRBD2 (5 bases). V was trimmed by 6 bases and J by 1 base, leaving 11 bases between them. The CDR3 loop spans 14 amino acids. Germline values: CDR1 SNHLY, CDR2 FYNNEI. CDR3 DNA: TGTGCCAGCAGCGGCGGGTCAGGCACAGATACGCAGTATTTT. Its protein is CASSGGSGTDTQYF.

V usage is TRBV2 and J usage is TRBJ1-4; no firm D call. V lost 7 bases to trimming and J lost 5 bases, with 11 bases between them. The germline V gene has CDR1 SNHLY and CDR2 FYNNEI. The CDR3 loop spans 13 amino acids. CDR3 sequence: CASTGNENEKLFF. The CDR3 DNA follows: TGTGCCAGCACGGGTAACGAAAATGAAAAACTGTTTTTT.

The chain links TRBV28 to TRBJ1-3; possible D gene TRBD1, 6 bases. The germline gives CDR1 MDHEN, CDR2 SYDVKM. CDR3 length: 16 residues. The V end was cut by 3 bases, the J end by 2 bases, with 14 bases between. In nucleotides, the CDR3 is TGTGCCAGCAGTTTCGCTTACAGGGATACTGGAAACACCATATATTTT. Encoded protein: CASSFAYRDTGNTIYF.

DNA of the CDR3: TGTGCCAGCTCACCATTTAACAAAACCCTCTCCTATGGCTACACCTTC. This encodes CASSPFNKTLSYGYTF. The chain has TRBV18 and TRBJ1-2; D not resolved. The CDR3 is 16 amino acids. From germline, CDR1 is KGHSH and CDR2 LQKENI. V gave up 2 bases and J gave up 4 bases, with 17 bases separating them.

The rearrangement joins TRBV19 to TRBJ1-2, with TRBD1 matching 7 bases. Germline CDR1 is LNHDA and CDR2 is SQIVND (reference sequence). V gave up 1 base and J gave up 4 bases; unmatched junction bases: 3. The CDR3 length is 14 residues. The DNA for the CDR3 is TGTGCCAGTAGTATAGGACAGGGTCCCTATGGCTACACCTTC. As protein: CASSIGQGPYGYTF.

The chain uses TRBV11-1 and TRBJ1-3; D call uncertain. The ends were cut back, 4 bases at V and 0 bases at J, with 13 bases in the middle. The germline CDR1 and CDR2 sequences are SGHAT and FQDESV (reference sequence). The CDR3 totals 16 residues. CDR3 protein: CASSSIRTSSGNTIYF. The CDR3, as DNA: TGTGCCAGCAGCTCAATCAGGACGAGCTCTGGAAACACCATATATTTT.

DNA of the CDR3: TGTGCCAGCAGCCACGGTACAGGGCAAACTGAAGCTTTCTTT. This encodes CASSHGTGQTEAFF. The V and J genes are TRBV3-1 (or the pseudogene TRBV3-2) and TRBJ1-1; possible D gene TRBD1, 6 bases. Germline V CDR1 and CDR2: LGHDT, YNNKEL (reference sequence). The length of the CDR3 is 14 residues. Trimming left V 3 bases short and J 5 bases short, with 13 bases between.